Shown below are 11 T cell receptor beta chains from a single sample sequenced in a study of cytomegalovirus exposure and HLA in healthy donors. PCR amplification relied on 60 Vbeta primers (plus 13 Jbeta primers). The assay was immunoSEQ multiplex PCR, and TCRdb's table has in-frame clones only and misses some. The repertoire holds approximately 210,000 clones, with nearly 80% as singletons. Sequencing used PBMCs. The receptors were sampled from a male donor in good health and CMV-seronegative.

Details on this clone: One end of the junction fails to match germline, which may point to a read error. V is TRBV7-2 and J is TRBJ2-3, with 8 positions matching TRBD2. The germline V gene encodes CDR1 SGHTA and CDR2 FQGNSA. The CDR3 runs to 10 residues. The CDR3 reads CASSLDPSGF. The DNA for the CDR3 is TGTGCCAGCAGCTTAGACCCTAGCGGGTTT.

V and J are TRBV7-3 and TRBJ2-3; 10 nucleotides align to TRBD1. V lost 5 bases to trimming and J lost 8 bases; unmatched junction nucleotides: 10. Germline V CDR1 and CDR2: SGHTA, FQGTGA. The CDR3 consists of 15 residues. The CDR3 DNA reads TGTGCCAGCAGCCTCGGACAGGGGGAAATGGTTACGCAGTATTTT. Encoded protein: CASSLGQGEMVTQYF. Full variable domain (missing parts from reference TRBV7-3 and TRBJ2-3): GAGVSQTPSNKVTEKGKYVELRCDPISGHTALYWYRQSLGQGPEFLIYFQGTGAADDSGLPNDRFFAVRPEGSVSTLKIQRTERGDSAVYLCASSLGQGEMVTQYFGPGTRLTVL.

The V call is TRBV7-2, the J call TRBJ2-7; tentative D call: TRBD2 (5 bases). Germline-derived CDR1 and CDR2 are SGHTA and FQGNSA. Trimming shortened V by 3 bases and J by 4 bases, and 13 bases separated the two germline ends. CDR3 size: 14 residues. The CDR3 DNA follows: TGTGCCAGCAGCTTGCACACACCGGGGTACGAGCAGTACTTC. Translated, it gives CASSLHTPGYEQYF.

The sample holds one count of this clone. This rearrangement joins TRBV7-2 to TRBJ2-1; D unclear. Trimming cost V 5 bases and J 0 bases, with 8 bases left between them. The CDR3 sequence is 14 residues long. CDR1 and CDR2 (germline): SGHTA, FQGNSA. CDR3 region: CASSLPGSYNEQFF. CDR3 nucleotides: TGTGCCAGCAGCCTGCCGGGCTCCTACAATGAGCAGTTCTTC.

This clone appeared a few times. The chain's CDR3 is CASSLDQGGKTQYF. CDR3 nucleotides: TGTGCCAGCTCACTCGACCAGGGGGGAAAGACCCAGTACTTC. V gene TRBV18 combines with J gene TRBJ2-5, with a possible D match to TRBD1 (7 bases). Germline CDR1 reads KGHSH; CDR2 reads LQKENI. This CDR3 comprises 14 residues. V gave up 4 bases and J gave up 6 bases, with 15 bases separating them.

This chain joins TRBV28 and TRBJ2-2; 7 bases match TRBD2. Germline V gene sequence: CDR1 MDHEN, CDR2 SYDVKM. V lost 2 bases, J lost 0 bases, and 0 bases stayed unmatched. CDR3 length equals 15 residues. The CDR3 coding sequence is TGTGCCAGCAGTTTAGCGGGGGCGAACACCGGGGAGCTGTTTTTT. Translation gives CASSLAGANTGELFF.

CDR3 nucleotides: TGTGCCAGCTCACCCGATCCAGCGGGGGGGAGGTACGAGCAGTACTTC. It codes for CASSPDPAGGRYEQYF. V is TRBV18 and J is TRBJ2-7; TRBD2 agrees at 10 bases. The CDR3 is made up of 16 amino acids. The trim removed 3 bases at V and 4 bases at J, leaving 9 bases unmatched. Germline loops: CDR1 KGHSH, CDR2 LQKENI.

This chain uses TRBV5-6 with TRBJ1-2; a weak D match, TRBD1 (5 bases). V lost 3 bases and J lost 0, with 12 bases in between. Germline CDR1 and CDR2: SGHDT and YYEEEE. The length of the CDR3 is 15 residues. The CDR3 here is CASSYTGNPNYGYTF. CDR3 DNA sequence: TGTGCCAGCAGCTACACAGGAAACCCTAACTATGGCTACACCTTC. Supplemented by reference TRBV5-6 and TRBJ1-2, the full variable domain reads DAGVTQSPTHLIKTRGQQVTLRCSPKSGHDTVSWYQQALGQGPQFIFQYYEEEERQRGNFPDRFSGHQFPNYSSELNVNALLLGDSALYLCASSYTGNPNYGYTFGSGTRLTVV.

The rearrangement links TRBV7-2 to TRBJ2-7; D gene uncertain. V shed 7 bases and J shed 3 bases, with 16 bases lying between them. Germline CDR1 and CDR2: SGHTA and FQGNSA. The CDR3 covers 14 residues. CDR3 nucleotide sequence: TGTGCCAGCACCACCCCTGGAGTTGGCTACGAGCAGTACTTC. Translation: CASTTPGVGYEQYF.

The chain joins TRBV7-2 to TRBJ1-1, with D unclear. V was trimmed by 5 bases and J by 1 base, leaving 14 bases between them. Germline CDR1 reads SGHTA; CDR2 reads FQGNSA. The CDR3 spans 15 residues. In DNA, the CDR3 is TGTGCCAGCAGCCACCCCAGACGGGAGAACACTGAAGCTTTCTTT. Its translation: CASSHPRRENTEAFF.

This clone occurred a few times. The CDR3 spells CASSSRVAGYEQYF. The CDR3 DNA is TGTGCCAGCAGCTCCAGGGTTGCCGGGTACGAGCAGTACTTC. The chain has TRBV13 and TRBJ2-7; perhaps TRBD1 as D (5 bases). From germline, CDR1 is PRHDT and CDR2 FYEKMQ (reference sequence). The CDR3 sequence is 14 residues long. V dropped 4 bases and J dropped 4 bases, with 14 bases sitting between them.